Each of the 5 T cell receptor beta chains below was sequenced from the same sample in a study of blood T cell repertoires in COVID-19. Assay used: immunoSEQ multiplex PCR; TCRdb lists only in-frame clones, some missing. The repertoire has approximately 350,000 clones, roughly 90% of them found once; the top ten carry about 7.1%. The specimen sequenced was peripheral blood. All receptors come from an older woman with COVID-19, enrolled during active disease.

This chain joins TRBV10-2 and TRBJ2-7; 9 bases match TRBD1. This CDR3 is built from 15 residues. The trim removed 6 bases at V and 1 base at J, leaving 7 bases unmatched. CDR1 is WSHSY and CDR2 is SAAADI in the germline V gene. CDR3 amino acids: CASREQGAGSYEQYF. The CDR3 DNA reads TGCGCCAGCAGAGAACAGGGGGCCGGATCCTACGAGCAGTACTTC.

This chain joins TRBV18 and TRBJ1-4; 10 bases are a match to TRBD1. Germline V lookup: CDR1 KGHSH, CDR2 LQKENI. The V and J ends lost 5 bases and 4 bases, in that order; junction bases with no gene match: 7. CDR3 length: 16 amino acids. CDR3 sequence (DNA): TGTGCCAGCTCATATCGCGACAGGGGGCGTAATGAAAAACTGTTTTTT. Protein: CASSYRDRGRNEKLFF.

The CDR3 region is CASSLGVGVVYGYTF. The DNA of the CDR3 is TGTGCCAGCAGCTTAGGTGTAGGGGTCGTCTATGGCTACACCTTC. This chain links TRBV7-2 with TRBJ1-2; a possible D gene is TRBD1 (5 bases). In germline, CDR1 is SGHTA, CDR2 FQGNSA. CDR3 length equals 15 residues. The V end lost 1 base, the J end lost 4 bases, and 13 bases lay between the germline ends.

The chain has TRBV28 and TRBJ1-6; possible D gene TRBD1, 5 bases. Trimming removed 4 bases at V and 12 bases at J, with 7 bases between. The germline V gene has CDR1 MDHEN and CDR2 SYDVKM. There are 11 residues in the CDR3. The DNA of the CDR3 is TGTGCCAGCAGTTACCAGGGACCCCTCCACTTT. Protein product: CASSYQGPLHF.

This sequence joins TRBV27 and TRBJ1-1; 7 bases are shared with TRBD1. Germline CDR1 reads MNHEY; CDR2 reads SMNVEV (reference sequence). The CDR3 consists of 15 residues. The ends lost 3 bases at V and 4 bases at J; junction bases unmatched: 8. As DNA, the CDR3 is TGTGCCAGCAGTTTTACAGGGGCCCGAGGCACTGAAGCTTTCTTT. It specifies CASSFTGARGTEAFF.